This passage covers 11 T cell receptor beta chains from one sample sequenced in a study of OX40 agonist ivuxolimab in advanced cancers. Clones were sequenced by immunoSEQ multiplex PCR, and TCRdb holds only the in-frame ones, with some missing. The table records tens of thousands of clones, about 80% of them present only once. The material was CD4+ or CD8+ T cells sorted from blood, obtained in a trial of the OX40 agonist ivuxolimab. These receptors were obtained from an adult with an advanced solid tumor such as melanoma, head and neck, liver or kidney cancer.

The gene calls are TRBV4-2 and TRBJ2-2, with D perhaps TRBD1 or TRBD2 (5 bases each). The V gene lost 2 bases and the J gene lost 1 base, with 11 bases spanning the gap. The germline CDR1 and CDR2 sequences are LGHNA and YNFKEQ. There are 16 residues in the CDR3. The CDR3 reads CASSQSHGGNTGELFF. The CDR3 bases are TGTGCCAGCAGCCAAAGTCATGGGGGGAACACCGGGGAGCTGTTTTTT.

The chain employs TRBV7-2 and TRBJ2-1; no reliable D call. Germline V gene data show CDR1 as SGHTA and CDR2 as FQGNSA. V shed 5 bases and J shed 7 bases, with 9 bases lying between them. The CDR3 is 12 amino acids. CDR3 loop: CASSRSRNEQFF. Here the CDR3 DNA reads TGTGCCAGCAGCCGAAGCCGGAATGAGCAGTTCTTC. The variable domain in full, with the rest retrieved from reference TRBV7-2 and TRBJ2-1, is GAGVSQSPSNKVTEKGKDVELRCDPISGHTALYWYRQSLGQGLEFLIYFQGNSAPDKSGLPSDRFSAERTGGSVSTLTIQRTQQEDSAVYLCASSRSRNEQFFGPGTRLTVL.

The chain carries TRBV5-5 and TRBJ2-6; the D is unclear. The V gene's germline CDR1 is SGHKS and CDR2 YYEKEE (reference sequence). The CDR3 is 17 residues long. V dropped 0 bases and J dropped 1 base, with 11 bases sitting between them. The chain's CDR3 is CASSLAPAGSGANVLTF. DNA of the CDR3: TGTGCCAGCAGCTTGGCCCCGGCCGGTTCTGGGGCCAACGTCCTGACTTTC.

The V call is TRBV12-5, the J call TRBJ1-4, with D hard to call. The CDR3 sequence is 15 residues long. Between the trimmed V and J ends, which lost 6 bases and 4 bases, there was a span of 15 bases. Per the germline V gene, CDR1 is LGHNT and CDR2 is FRNRAP. The CDR3 loop is CASGEQGLSNEKLFF. The CDR3 DNA is TGTGCTAGTGGGGAGCAAGGACTGAGTAATGAAAAACTGTTTTTT. Variable domain in full (rest from reference TRBV12-5 and TRBJ1-4): DARVTQTPRHKVTEMGQEVTMRCQPILGHNTVFWYRQTMMQGLELLAYFRNRAPLDDSGMPKDRFSAEMPDATLATLKIQPSEPRDSAVYFCASGEQGLSNEKLFFGSGTQLSVL.

The CDR3 sequence: CASSALVNRGSPLHF. CDR3 DNA: TGTGCCAGCAGTGCCTTAGTCAACAGGGGCTCACCCCTCCACTTT. J is TRBJ1-6 and V is TRBV6-1; 7 bases are a match to TRBD1. Per the germline V gene, CDR1 is MNHNS and CDR2 is SASEGT. The CDR3 is 15 amino acids. Germline trimming cut 4 bases from V and 10 bases from J; bases unmatched to any gene: 10.

The genes are TRBV5-5 and TRBJ1-4, with D possibly being TRBD1 (6 bases). Germline V gene lookup returns CDR1 SGHKS and CDR2 YYEKEE (reference sequence). The CDR3 extends over 16 amino acids. V lost 5 bases, J lost 0 bases, and 14 bases lay in between. The CDR3 DNA reads TGTGCCAGCAGTCTGACTAAGGGGGCAACTAATGAAAAACTGTTTTTT. Translated, it gives CASSLTKGATNEKLFF.

The genes are TRBV19 and TRBJ2-2; D call uncertain. Germline V gives CDR1 LNHDA, CDR2 SQIVND (reference sequence). Trimming stripped 3 bases from V and 9 bases from J, with 14 bases between. The CDR3 is made up of 14 amino acids. The CDR3 DNA reads TGTGCCAGTAGTATTCTGAGTTCCCAAAGGGAGCTGTTTTTT. It translates to CASSILSSQRELFF.

The chain has TRBV10-1 and TRBJ1-6; 7 bases are a match to TRBD1. From germline, CDR1 is WNHNN and CDR2 SYGVQD (reference sequence). J gave up 7 bases and V 7 bases, and 4 bases lay outside the gene matches. The CDR3 contains 13 residues. CDR3 in DNA: TGCGCCAGCAACCGGGACAGAAATTCACCCCTCCACTTT. Protein: CASNRDRNSPLHF.

The rearrangement links TRBV11-1 to TRBJ1-6; unclear D gene. The CDR3 contains 15 residues. Germline V CDR1 and CDR2: SGHAT, FQDESV (reference sequence). Deletions cut 2 bases from V and 6 bases from J, with 11 bases between. The CDR3 DNA sequence: TGTGCCAGCAGCTTACGGGCCTTTGGTAATTCACCCCTCCACTTT. Protein sequence: CASSLRAFGNSPLHF.

This sequence joins TRBV20-1 and TRBJ2-1; D gene unclear. Germline V gene data show CDR1 as DFQATT and CDR2 as SNEGSKA (reference sequence). This CDR3 is built from 10 residues. Trimming removed 6 bases at V and 11 bases at J, with 11 bases between. The CDR3 bases are TGCAGTGCCACCTCGTATAAGCAGTTCTTC. Its protein product is CSATSYKQFF.

The chain uses TRBV2 and TRBJ2-5; D is unclear. Germline V CDR1 and CDR2: SNHLY, FYNNEI. The length of the CDR3 is 12 residues. V was pared by 3 bases and J by 1 base, with 3 bases between. Here the CDR3 reads CASSESQETQYF. Written as DNA, the CDR3 is TGTGCCAGCAGTGAGAGCCAAGAGACCCAGTACTTC. The variable domain in full, with the rest retrieved from reference TRBV2 and TRBJ2-5, is EPEVTQTPSHQVTQMGQEVILRCVPISNHLYFYWYRQILGQKVEFLVSFYNNEISEKSEIFDDQFSVERPDGSNFTLKIRSTKLEDSAMYFCASSESQETQYFGPGTRLLVL.